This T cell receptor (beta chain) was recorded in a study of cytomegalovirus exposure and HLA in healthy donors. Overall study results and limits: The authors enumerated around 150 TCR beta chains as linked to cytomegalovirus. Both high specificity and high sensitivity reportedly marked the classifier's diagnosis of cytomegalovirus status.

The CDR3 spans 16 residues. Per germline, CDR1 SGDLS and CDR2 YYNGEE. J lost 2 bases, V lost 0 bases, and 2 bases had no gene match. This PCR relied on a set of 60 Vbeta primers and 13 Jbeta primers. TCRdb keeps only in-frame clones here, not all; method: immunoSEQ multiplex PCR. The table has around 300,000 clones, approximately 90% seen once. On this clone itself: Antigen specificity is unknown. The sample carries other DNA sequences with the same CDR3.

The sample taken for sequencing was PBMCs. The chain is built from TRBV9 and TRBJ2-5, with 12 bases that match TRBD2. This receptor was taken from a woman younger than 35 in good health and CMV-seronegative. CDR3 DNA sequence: TGTGCCAGCAGCGTAGCGACTAGCGGGGGACAAGAGACCCAGTACTTC. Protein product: CASSVATSGGQETQYF.